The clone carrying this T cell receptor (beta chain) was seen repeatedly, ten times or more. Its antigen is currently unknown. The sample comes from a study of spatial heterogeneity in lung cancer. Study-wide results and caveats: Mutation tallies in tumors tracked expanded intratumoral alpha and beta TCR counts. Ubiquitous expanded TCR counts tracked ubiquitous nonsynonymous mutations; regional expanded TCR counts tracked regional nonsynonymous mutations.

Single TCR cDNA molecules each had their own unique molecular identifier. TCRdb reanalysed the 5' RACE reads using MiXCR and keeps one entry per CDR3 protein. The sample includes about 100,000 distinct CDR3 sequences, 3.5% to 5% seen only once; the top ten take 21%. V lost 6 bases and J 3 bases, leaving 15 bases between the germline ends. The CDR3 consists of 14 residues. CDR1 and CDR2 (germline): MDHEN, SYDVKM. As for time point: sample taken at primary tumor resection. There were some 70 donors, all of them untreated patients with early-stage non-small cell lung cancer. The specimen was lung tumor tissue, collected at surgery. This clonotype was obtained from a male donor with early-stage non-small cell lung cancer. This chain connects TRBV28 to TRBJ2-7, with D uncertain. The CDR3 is CASSLRPRFYEQYF. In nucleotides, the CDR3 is TGTGCCAGCAGCCTAAGGCCCAGATTCTACGAGCAGTACTTC. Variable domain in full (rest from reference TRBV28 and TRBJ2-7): DVKVTQSSRYLVKRTGEKVFLECVQDMDHENMFWYRQDPGLGLRLIYFSYDVKMKEKGDIPEGYSVSREKKERFSLILESASTNQTSMYLCASSLRPRFYEQYFGPGTRLTVT.